This TCR beta chain was obtained from a study of cytomegalovirus exposure and HLA in healthy donors. Repertoires were generated with immunoSEQ multiplex PCR, while TCRdb's copy carries only in-frame clones and drops some. The repertoire holds about 92,000 clones, with around 93% as singletons. CDR3 length equals 13 residues. CDR1 is GTSNPN, CDR2 SVGIG, per germline (reference sequence). Between the trimmed V and J ends, which lost 5 bases and 5 bases, there was a span of 13 bases. Material: PBMCs. The rearrangement links TRBV30 to TRBJ2-1; D is uncertain. This receptor was identified in a woman between 25 and 40 years old in good health and CMV-seropositive. CDR3 loop: CAWAKSLNNEQFF. The CDR3 coding sequence is TGTGCCTGGGCTAAGTCTTTGAACAATGAGCAGTTCTTC.